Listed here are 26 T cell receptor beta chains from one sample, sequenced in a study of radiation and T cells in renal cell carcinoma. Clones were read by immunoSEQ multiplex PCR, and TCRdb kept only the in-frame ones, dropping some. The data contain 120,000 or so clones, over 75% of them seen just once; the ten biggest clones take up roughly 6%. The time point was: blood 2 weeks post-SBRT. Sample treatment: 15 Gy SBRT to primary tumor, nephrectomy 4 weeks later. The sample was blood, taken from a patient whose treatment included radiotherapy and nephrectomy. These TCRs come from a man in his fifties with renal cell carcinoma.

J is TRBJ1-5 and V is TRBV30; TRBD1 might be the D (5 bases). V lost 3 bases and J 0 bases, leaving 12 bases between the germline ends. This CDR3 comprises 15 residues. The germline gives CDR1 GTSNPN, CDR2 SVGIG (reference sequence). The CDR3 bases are TGTGCCTGGAGATTGAGGGGCTCTAGCAATCAGCCCCAGCATTTT. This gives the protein CAWRLRGSSNQPQHF.

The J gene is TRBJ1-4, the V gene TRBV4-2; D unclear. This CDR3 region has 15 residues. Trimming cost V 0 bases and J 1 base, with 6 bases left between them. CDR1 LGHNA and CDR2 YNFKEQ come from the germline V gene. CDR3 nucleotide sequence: TGTGCCAGCAGCCAAGAGGGCGAAACTAATGAAAAACTGTTTTTT. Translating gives CASSQEGETNEKLFF.

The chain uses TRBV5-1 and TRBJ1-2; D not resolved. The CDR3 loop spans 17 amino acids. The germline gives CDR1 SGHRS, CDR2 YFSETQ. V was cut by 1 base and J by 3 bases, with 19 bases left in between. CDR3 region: CASSLSPNPDRDYGYTF. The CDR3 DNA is TGCGCCAGCAGCTTGTCCCCTAATCCGGACCGAGACTATGGCTACACCTTC.

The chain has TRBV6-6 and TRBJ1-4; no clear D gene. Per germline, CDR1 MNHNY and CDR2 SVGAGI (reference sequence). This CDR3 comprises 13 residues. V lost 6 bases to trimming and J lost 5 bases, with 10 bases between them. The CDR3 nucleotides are TGTGCCAGCAGCCTCAGTCGGAATGAAAAACTGTTTTTT. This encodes CASSLSRNEKLFF.

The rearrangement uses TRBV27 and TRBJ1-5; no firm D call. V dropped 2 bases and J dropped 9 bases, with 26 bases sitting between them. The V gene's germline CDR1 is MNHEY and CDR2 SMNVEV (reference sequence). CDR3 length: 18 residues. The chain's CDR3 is CASSLDPRGPTFLWPQHF. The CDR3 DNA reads TGTGCCAGCAGTTTAGATCCTCGAGGACCGACCTTTTTATGGCCCCAGCATTTT.

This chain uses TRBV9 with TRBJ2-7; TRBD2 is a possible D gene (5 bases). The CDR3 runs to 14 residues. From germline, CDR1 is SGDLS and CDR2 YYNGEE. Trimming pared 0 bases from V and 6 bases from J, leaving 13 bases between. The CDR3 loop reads CASSVAPSSFEQYF. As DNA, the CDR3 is TGTGCCAGCAGCGTAGCTCCCTCTAGCTTCGAGCAGTACTTC. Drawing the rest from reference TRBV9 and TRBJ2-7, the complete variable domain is DSGVTQTPKHLITATGQRVTLRCSPRSGDLSVYWYQQSLDQGLQFLIQYYNGEERAKGNILERFSAQQFPDLHSELNLSSLELGDSALYFCASSVAPSSFEQYFGPGTRLTVT.

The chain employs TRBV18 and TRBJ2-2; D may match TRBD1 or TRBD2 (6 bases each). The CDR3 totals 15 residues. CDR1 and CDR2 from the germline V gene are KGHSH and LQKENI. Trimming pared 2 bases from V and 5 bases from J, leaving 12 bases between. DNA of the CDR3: TGTGCCAGCTCACCATTCAGAGGGGGGACCGGGGAGCTGTTTTTT. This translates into CASSPFRGGTGELFF.

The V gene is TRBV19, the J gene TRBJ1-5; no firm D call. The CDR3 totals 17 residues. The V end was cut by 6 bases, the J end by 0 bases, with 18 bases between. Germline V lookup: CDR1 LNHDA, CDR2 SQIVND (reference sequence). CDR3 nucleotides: TGTGCCAGTAGGCCTGATGGGTCCCTATATAGCAATCAGCCCCAGCATTTT. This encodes CASRPDGSLYSNQPQHF.

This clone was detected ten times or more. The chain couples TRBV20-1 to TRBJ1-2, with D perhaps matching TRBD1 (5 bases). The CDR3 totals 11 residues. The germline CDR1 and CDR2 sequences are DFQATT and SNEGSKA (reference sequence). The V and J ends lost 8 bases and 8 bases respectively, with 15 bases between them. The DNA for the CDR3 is TGCAGTCCGACCCCGAGGGACGGCTACACCTTC. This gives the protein CSPTPRDGYTF.

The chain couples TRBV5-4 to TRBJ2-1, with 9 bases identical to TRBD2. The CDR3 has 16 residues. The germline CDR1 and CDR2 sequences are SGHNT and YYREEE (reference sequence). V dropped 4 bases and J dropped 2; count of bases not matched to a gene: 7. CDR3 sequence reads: CASSPAGGGAYNEQFF. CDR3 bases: TGTGCCAGCAGCCCGGCGGGCGGGGGGGCCTACAATGAGCAGTTCTTC.

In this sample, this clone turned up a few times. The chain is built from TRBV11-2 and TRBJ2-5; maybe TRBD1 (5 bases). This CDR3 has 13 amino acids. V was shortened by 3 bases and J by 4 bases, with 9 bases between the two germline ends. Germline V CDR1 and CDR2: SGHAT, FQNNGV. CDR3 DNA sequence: TGTGCCAGCAGCTTTGGGGCCCGAGAGACCCAGTACTTC. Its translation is CASSFGARETQYF.

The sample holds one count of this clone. CDR3 sequence: CASSRNLLAGPRNEQFF. CDR3 DNA sequence: TGCGCCAGCAGCCGGAACTTACTAGCGGGGCCTCGTAATGAGCAGTTCTTC. This rearrangement joins TRBV4-3 to TRBJ2-1; TRBD2 aligns across 10 bases. Unmatched junction bases numbered 13, after V lost 4 bases and J lost 7 bases. The V gene's germline CDR1 is LGHNA and CDR2 YSLEER. The CDR3 consists of 17 residues.

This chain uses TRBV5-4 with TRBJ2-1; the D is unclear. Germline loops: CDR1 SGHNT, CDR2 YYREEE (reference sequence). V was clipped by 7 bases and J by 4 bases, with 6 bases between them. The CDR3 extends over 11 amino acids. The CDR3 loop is CASGKYNEQFF. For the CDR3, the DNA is TGTGCCAGCGGAAAATACAATGAGCAGTTCTTC.

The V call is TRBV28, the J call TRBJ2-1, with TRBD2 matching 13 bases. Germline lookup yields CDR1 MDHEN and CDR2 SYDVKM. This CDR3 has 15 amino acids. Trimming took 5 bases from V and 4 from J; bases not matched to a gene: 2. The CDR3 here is CASSGLAGAYNEQFF. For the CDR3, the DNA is TGTGCCAGCAGTGGACTAGCGGGAGCTTACAATGAGCAGTTCTTC.

The CDR3 here is CASSERGREGYTF. CDR3 nucleotides: TGTGCCAGCAGTGAACGGGGACGAGAGGGATACACCTTC. The V and J genes are TRBV6-1 and TRBJ1-2, with TRBD1 as a possible D gene (5 bases). Trimming removed 2 bases at V and 11 bases at J, with 15 bases between. Germline V gene sequence: CDR1 MNHNS, CDR2 SASEGT. This CDR3 is 13 amino acids long.

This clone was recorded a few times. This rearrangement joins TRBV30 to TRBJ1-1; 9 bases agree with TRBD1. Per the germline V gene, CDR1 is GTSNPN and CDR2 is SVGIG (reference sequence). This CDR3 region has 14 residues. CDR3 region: CALDPGQGFSEAFF. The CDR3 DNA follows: TGTGCTCTAGATCCGGGACAGGGTTTTAGTGAAGCTTTCTTT.

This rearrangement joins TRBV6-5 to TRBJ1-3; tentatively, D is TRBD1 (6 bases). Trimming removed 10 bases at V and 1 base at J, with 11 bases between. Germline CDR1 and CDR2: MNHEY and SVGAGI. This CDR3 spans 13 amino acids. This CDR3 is CATETGSGNTIYF. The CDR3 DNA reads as TGTGCCACCGAAACAGGGTCTGGAAACACCATATATTTT.

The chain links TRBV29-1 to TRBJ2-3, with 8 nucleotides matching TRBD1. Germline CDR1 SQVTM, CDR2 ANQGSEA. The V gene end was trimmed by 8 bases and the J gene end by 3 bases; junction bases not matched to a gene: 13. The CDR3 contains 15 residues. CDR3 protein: CSSGTGTGTTDTQYF. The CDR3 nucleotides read TGCAGCTCCGGAACCGGGACAGGCACTACAGATACGCAGTATTTT.

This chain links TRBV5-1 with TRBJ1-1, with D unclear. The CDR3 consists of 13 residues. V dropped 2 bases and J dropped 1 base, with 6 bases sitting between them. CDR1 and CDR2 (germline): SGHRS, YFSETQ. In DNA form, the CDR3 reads TGCGCCAGCAGCTTTGAAGGGAACACTGAAGCTTTCTTT. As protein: CASSFEGNTEAFF.

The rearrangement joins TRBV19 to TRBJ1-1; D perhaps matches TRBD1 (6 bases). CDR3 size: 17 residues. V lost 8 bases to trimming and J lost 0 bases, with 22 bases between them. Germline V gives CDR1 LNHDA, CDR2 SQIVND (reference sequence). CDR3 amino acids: CASGRGGRNLMNTEAFF. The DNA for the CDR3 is TGTGCCAGTGGGCGCGGGGGCAGGAACCTAATGAACACTGAAGCTTTCTTT.

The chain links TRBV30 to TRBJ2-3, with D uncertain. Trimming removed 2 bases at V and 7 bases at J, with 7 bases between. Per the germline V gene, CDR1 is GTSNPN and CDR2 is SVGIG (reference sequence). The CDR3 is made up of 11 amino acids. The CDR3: CAWSSSHTQYF. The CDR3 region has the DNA TGTGCCTGGAGTTCGAGCCATACGCAGTATTTT. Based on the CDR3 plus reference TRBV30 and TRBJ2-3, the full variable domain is SQTIHQWPATLVQPVGSPLSLECTVEGTSNPNLYWYRQAAGRGLQLLFYSVGIGQISSEVPQNLSASRPQDRQFILSSKKLLLSDSGFYLCAWSSSHTQYFGPGTRLTVL.

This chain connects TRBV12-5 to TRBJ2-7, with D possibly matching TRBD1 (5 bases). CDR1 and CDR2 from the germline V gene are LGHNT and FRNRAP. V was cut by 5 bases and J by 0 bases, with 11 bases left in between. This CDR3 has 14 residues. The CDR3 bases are TGTGCTAGTGGTCCAGGGCCACCCTCCTACGAGCAGTACTTC. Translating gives CASGPGPPSYEQYF.

This CDR3 reads CASSALGTGSYGYTF. CDR3 sequence (DNA): TGTGCCAGCAGTGCTCTCGGGACAGGGAGTTATGGCTACACCTTC. V gene TRBV6-5 combines with J gene TRBJ1-2; 9 bases agree with TRBD1. The CDR3 extends over 15 amino acids. Germline assignment: CDR1 MNHEY and CDR2 SVGAGI. With V trimmed by 5 bases and J by 5 bases, 9 bases remained unmatched.

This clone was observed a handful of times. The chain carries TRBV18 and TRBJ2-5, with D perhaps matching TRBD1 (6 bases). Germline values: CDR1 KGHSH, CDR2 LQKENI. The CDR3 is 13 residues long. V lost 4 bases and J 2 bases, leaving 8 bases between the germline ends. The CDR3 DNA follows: TGTGCCAGCTCACGGGGGCGACAAGAGACCCAGTACTTC. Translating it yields CASSRGRQETQYF.

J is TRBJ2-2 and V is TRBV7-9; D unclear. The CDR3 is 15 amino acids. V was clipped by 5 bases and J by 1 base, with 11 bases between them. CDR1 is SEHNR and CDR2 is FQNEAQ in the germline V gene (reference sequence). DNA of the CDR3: TGTGCCAGCAGCCGGGCAAGGAGGAACACCGGGGAGCTGTTTTTT. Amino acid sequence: CASSRARRNTGELFF.

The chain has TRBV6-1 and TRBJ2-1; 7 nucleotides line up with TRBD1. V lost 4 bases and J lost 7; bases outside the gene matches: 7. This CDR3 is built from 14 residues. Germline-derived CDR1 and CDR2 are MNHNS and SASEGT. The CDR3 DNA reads TGTGCCAGCAGTGTCGAGACAGGGTGGAATGAGCAGTTCTTC. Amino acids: CASSVETGWNEQFF.